The clone carrying this TCR beta chain was counted a single time. Its antigen remains unknown. Time point described: week 3, after first cycle of checkpoint inhibitor. No patient had earlier systemic cancer treatment, concurrent immunosuppressants, or another active cancer. The sample is drawn from a study of blood T cell dynamics during melanoma immunotherapy. Study at large: Patients with metastatic melanoma got pembrolizumab or nivolumab-ipilimumab as first-line care. Study-wide findings and caveats: The study could not tell melanoma-specific clones from general immune activation.

A fixed DNA input of 300 to 350 ng was used per bulk PBMC sample. Measured with immunoSEQ multiplex PCR; TCRdb has only the in-frame clones, and not every one. The table has fewer than 15,000 clones, 75% to 90% seen once; the top ten hold more than 5%. Trimming removed 4 bases from V and 7 bases from J, with 11 bases in between. CDR1 is ENHRY, CDR2 SYGVKD, per germline. The CDR3 consists of 12 residues. V and J are TRBV10-3 and TRBJ2-7; D might be TRBD1 or TRBD2, each matching 5 bases. The receptor comes from a human donor with melanoma. The sample in question was blood, obtained from a patient treated with checkpoint blockade. As DNA, the CDR3 is TGTGCCATCAGTGGATCGGGGCGTGAGCAGTACTTC. Its translation: CAISGSGREQYF.